This TCR beta chain is drawn from a study of blood T cells in healthy people across ages. Using a J-beta primer mix together with a sample-barcoded 5' primer, a second PCR was run for about 6 to 12 cycles. Tags on each cDNA molecule came from a template-switch adaptor with 12 random nucleotides. TCRdb re-analysed the 5' RACE reads in MiXCR, keeping a single row per CDR3 protein. The repertoire includes around 1,000,000 distinct CDR3 sequences, roughly two fifths of them detected once, and under 15% sits in the top ten. CDR1 SEHNR and CDR2 FQNEAQ come from the germline V gene (reference sequence). There are 15 residues in the CDR3. Trimming left V 2 bases short and J 0 bases short, with 9 bases between. This clonotype was counted a few times. Extractions gave at least 5.5 micrograms of total RNA per sample.

This TCR came from a man between 18 and 29 years old in good health. What was sequenced was blood. The rearrangement joins TRBV7-9 to TRBJ2-3; D unresolved. This CDR3 reads CASSLMRASTDTQYF. The CDR3 DNA reads as TGTGCCAGCAGCTTAATGAGAGCCAGCACAGATACGCAGTATTTT. Drawing the rest from reference TRBV7-9 and TRBJ2-3, the complete variable domain is DTGVSQNPRHKITKRGQNVTFRCDPISEHNRLYWYRQTLGQGPEFLTYFQNEAQLEKSRLLSDRFSAERPKGSFSTLEIQRTEQGDSAMYLCASSLMRASTDTQYFGPGTRLTVL.